Detailed here is one T cell receptor (beta chain). The sample originates from a study of control samples from healthy donors and cancer patients. This CDR3 has 15 residues. V was pared by 0 bases and J by 5 bases, with 15 bases between. From germline, CDR1 is SGDLS and CDR2 YYNGEE. Clones were sequenced by immunoSEQ multiplex PCR, and TCRdb holds only the in-frame ones, with some missing. The sample has 120,000 or so clones, over 80% seen once. The sequence was obtained from a man of 80 years or more with head and neck cancer. Sequencing was carried out using PBMCs. The J gene is TRBJ2-7, the V gene TRBV9, with a tentative D call TRBD2 (5 bases). CDR3 loop: CASSVGPRGSHEQYF. Written as DNA, the CDR3 is TGTGCCAGCAGCGTAGGCCCAAGAGGGTCCCACGAGCAGTACTTC.